Many counts were recorded for the clone carrying this TCR beta chain. Its antigen is unidentified. Together with a sample-barcoded 5' primer, a J-beta primer mix was included in a second PCR lasting roughly 6 to 12 cycles. Each CDR3 protein gets one entry after TCRdb re-called the 5' RACE reads with MiXCR. The table lists some 940,000 distinct CDR3 sequences, 25% to 30% of them singletons. The data stem from a study of blood T cells in healthy people across ages. Findings and limits, study-wide: The study found more naive CD4+ cells and higher diversity in long-lived than aged donors. The lack of PBMC sorting stopped any conclusive naive versus antigen-experienced comparison. Researchers deemed the diversity estimates from one million T cells underestimates. Per million T cells, the diversity of TCR beta decreased roughly linearly as age advanced.

In addition, the sample was reused for a study of T cells of mothers and their children.

The source of this sequence is a woman in her thirties or forties in good health. Sample: blood.

CDR3 amino acids: CASSQSQTDTQYF. The DNA for the CDR3 is TGCGCCAGCAGCCAGAGCCAGACAGATACGCAGTATTTT. J is TRBJ2-3 and V is TRBV4-3; D uncertain. V dropped 3 bases and J dropped 3 bases, with 7 bases sitting between them. Germline loops: CDR1 LGHNA, CDR2 YSLEER. The CDR3 spans 13 residues.